The 20 T cell receptor beta chains reported below all come from one sample, sequenced in a study of blood T cell repertoires in COVID-19. Sequencing was performed with immunoSEQ multiplex PCR; in TCRdb, only in-frame clones are kept and a portion is missing. Among approximately 110,000 clones, about 79% were seen once, and the ten largest hold 7% to 9.5%. The sequencing input was peripheral blood. The source of these receptors is a woman older than 75 with active or convalescent COVID-19.

The rearrangement uses TRBV14 and TRBJ2-1; TRBD1 is a possible D gene (6 bases). V lost 4 bases and J lost 6, with 13 bases in between. CDR1 and CDR2 (germline): SGHDN, FVKESK. The CDR3 length is 14 residues. The CDR3 DNA sequence: TGTGCCAGCAGCCTGACAGGTTGGAGCAATGAGCAGTTCTTC. Amino acid sequence: CASSLTGWSNEQFF.

The chain uses TRBV10-2 and TRBJ1-6; D possibly corresponds to TRBD1 (6 bases). The germline V gene has CDR1 WSHSY and CDR2 SAAADI. V lost 7 bases, J lost 7 bases, and 14 bases lay in between. This CDR3 comprises 14 residues. The CDR3 DNA reads as TGCGCCAGCACCGGGGGGCAGGTGAATTCACCCCTCCACTTT. This codes for CASTGGQVNSPLHF.

This clone has just one count. The chain carries TRBV5-1 and TRBJ2-7; 7 nucleotides align to TRBD1. V lost 2 bases and J lost 6; bases outside the gene matches: 17. The germline V gene has CDR1 SGHRS and CDR2 YFSETQ. The CDR3 spans 17 residues. For the CDR3, the DNA is TGCGCCAGCAGCTTAGTGAGCGTGAGGACAGGAGACCCCGAGCAGTACTTC. Its protein product is CASSLVSVRTGDPEQYF.

The DNA of the CDR3 is TGTGCCAGCAGTCCCGGGACTCCCAACTATGGCTACACCTTC. Translated: CASSPGTPNYGYTF. V usage is TRBV28 and J usage is TRBJ1-2, with D possibly being TRBD1 (5 bases). The CDR3 is made up of 14 amino acids. Germline V lookup: CDR1 MDHEN, CDR2 SYDVKM. Trimming took off 5 bases at V and 2 bases at J, with 12 bases between the two ends.

J is TRBJ2-7 and V is TRBV7-3, with 9 bases aligning to TRBD2. Germline values: CDR1 SGHTA, CDR2 FQGTGA. The CDR3 covers 15 residues. Losses at the gene ends were 1 base for V and 6 bases for J; bases not matched to a gene: 7. This CDR3 reads CASSLIAGGMAEQYF. DNA for the CDR3: TGTGCCAGCAGCTTAATCGCGGGAGGGATGGCCGAGCAGTACTTC.

The rearrangement links TRBV6-5 to TRBJ1-1; TRBD1 matches 7 bases. This CDR3 has 13 amino acids. The ends lost 4 bases at V and 11 bases at J; junction bases unmatched: 10. Germline-derived CDR1 and CDR2 are MNHEY and SVGAGI. CDR3 sequence: CASSFNRGLAAFF. The DNA of the CDR3 is TGTGCCAGCAGTTTCAACAGGGGTTTGGCCGCTTTCTTT.

In regard to this clone: Because the CDR3's place on the DNA is in doubt, the DNA is left out and the CDR3 is given as listed by TCRdb. This sequence joins TRBV24-1 and TRBJ2-1; TRBD2 is taken as the D call from the table, unchecked against the DNA. The CDR3 contains 14 residues when both ends are counted. Germline CDR1 and CDR2: KGHDR and SFDVKD. The CDR3 is CATSAAGGFNEQFF.

This clone was found a few times. This chain uses TRBV18 with TRBJ2-7; no clear D gene. There are 11 residues in the CDR3. Germline lookup yields CDR1 KGHSH and CDR2 LQKENI. Trimming removed 3 bases at V and 2 bases at J, with 2 bases between. The CDR3 nucleotides are TGTGCCAGCTCACCCGCCTACGAGCAGTACTTC. Amino acids: CASSPAYEQYF.

This chain joins TRBV12-3 or TRBV12-4 and TRBJ2-5; D uncertain. Trimming shortened V by 6 bases and J by 5 bases, and 4 bases separated the two germline ends. The CDR3 has 10 residues. DNA of the CDR3: TGTGCCAGCAGCCCGGAGACCCAGTACTTC. Protein product: CASSPETQYF.

The count of this clone is one. The chain joins TRBV3-1 (or the pseudogene TRBV3-2) to TRBJ2-3, with a possible D match to TRBD2 (5 bases). The ends were cut back, 5 bases at V and 2 bases at J, with 20 bases in the middle. Germline assignment: CDR1 LGHDT and CDR2 YNNKEL (reference sequence). The CDR3 spans 17 residues. CDR3 nucleotides: TGTGCCAGCAGCTTACGACAAGGGAGCATCTACACAGATACGCAGTATTTT. Protein sequence: CASSLRQGSIYTDTQYF.

V and J are TRBV30 and TRBJ2-1; 7 bases fit TRBD1. J gave up 15 bases and V 5 bases, and 10 bases lay outside the gene matches. The CDR3 totals 11 residues. The germline CDR1 and CDR2 sequences are GTSNPN and SVGIG (reference sequence). Here the CDR3 DNA reads TGTGCCTGGGGTATCGACAGGGTTCGGTTCTTC. Translated, it gives CAWGIDRVRFF.

This chain uses TRBV24-1 with TRBJ1-2; 9 bases align to TRBD1. The length of the CDR3 is 15 residues. CDR1 and CDR2 from the germline V gene are KGHDR and SFDVKD. V was pared by 3 bases and J by 4 bases, with 5 bases of the junction left unmatched. Here the CDR3 DNA reads TGTGCCACCAGTGATCGCCCGGGACAGGGCTATGGCTACACCTTC. Translated: CATSDRPGQGYGYTF.

This clone occurred a few times. The chain recombines TRBV28 with TRBJ1-5; TRBD1 matches 8 bases. The germline CDR1 and CDR2 sequences are MDHEN and SYDVKM. J was trimmed by 5 bases and V by 6 bases; bases with no gene match: 9. The CDR3 runs to 15 residues. The DNA for the CDR3 is TGTGCCAGCAGAAATGGGGACAGGAGCGATCAGCCCCAGCATTTT. Protein: CASRNGDRSDQPQHF.

CDR3 residues: CASSLWKRERTGELFF. CDR3 DNA: TGTGCCAGCTCACTATGGAAGCGGGAGAGGACCGGGGAGCTGTTTTTT. The chain has TRBV18 and TRBJ2-2; 8 positions agree with TRBD2. CDR1 is KGHSH and CDR2 is LQKENI in the germline V gene. This CDR3 contains 16 residues. V lost 4 bases and J lost 5; bases outside the gene matches: 9.

This clone was seen only a few times. The rearrangement uses TRBV5-4 and TRBJ2-7; 8 bases fit TRBD2. The V gene end was trimmed by 4 bases and the J gene end by 2 bases; junction bases not matched to a gene: 8. The CDR3 totals 15 residues. CDR1 is SGHNT, CDR2 YYREEE, per germline (reference sequence). The CDR3 coding sequence is TGTGCCAGCAGCCGGCGGGAGGTACCTCCCTACGAGCAGTACTTC. This translates into CASSRREVPPYEQYF.

This sequence joins TRBV7-8 and TRBJ2-2; 7 nucleotides line up with TRBD2. V was pared by 3 bases and J by 5 bases, with 6 bases of the junction left unmatched. Germline V gene lookup returns CDR1 SGHVS and CDR2 FQNEAQ. This CDR3 contains 15 residues. The DNA of the CDR3 is TGTGCCAGCAGCTTTCCGCCGCGGGAGACCGGGGAGCTGTTTTTT. Its translation: CASSFPPRETGELFF.

The genes are TRBV5-1 and TRBJ1-2; TRBD1 matches at 10 bases. CDR1 SGHRS and CDR2 YFSETQ come from the germline V gene. V lost 4 bases and J lost 4; bases outside the gene matches: 10. CDR3 length: 16 residues. The CDR3 region has the DNA TGCGCCAGCAGCCCTCGGACAGGGGGTATAGGCTATGGCTACACCTTC. This codes for CASSPRTGGIGYGYTF.

The V call is TRBV5-6, the J call TRBJ1-6; 9 nucleotides align to TRBD1. V gave up 5 bases and J gave up 4 bases; unmatched junction bases: 7. There are 16 residues in the CDR3. The germline gives CDR1 SGHDT, CDR2 YYEEEE. The DNA of the CDR3 is TGTGCCAGCAGAACCTTCGGACAGGGGTATAATTCACCCCTCCACTTT. It encodes CASRTFGQGYNSPLHF.

This clone has a handful of counts. V and J are TRBV4-1 and TRBJ1-1; 8 positions match TRBD1. Germline assignment: CDR1 MGHRA and CDR2 YSYEKL. The junction had 3 bases not matched to a gene; V was cut back by 1 base and J by 2 bases. This CDR3 spans 15 amino acids. The CDR3 region is CASSQGQGINTEAFF. In nucleotides, the CDR3 is TGCGCCAGCAGCCAAGGACAGGGGATAAACACTGAAGCTTTCTTT.

This chain links TRBV5-1 with TRBJ2-5; possibly TRBD2 for D (5 bases). Germline-derived CDR1 and CDR2 are SGHRS and YFSETQ. V shed 0 bases and J shed 4 bases, with 10 bases lying between them. This CDR3 spans 14 amino acids. The DNA of the CDR3 is TGCGCCAGCAGCTTGGGGCCGGCGGGAGAGACCCAGTACTTC. It encodes CASSLGPAGETQYF.